A selection of T cell receptor beta chains follows, all from one sample in a study of blood T cell repertoires in COVID-19. Using immunoSEQ multiplex PCR, the repertoire was profiled, and TCRdb retains in-frame clones only, with some absent. The repertoire holds about 99,000 clones, with roughly 85% as singletons. The specimen sequenced was peripheral blood. These TCRs come from a man aged 50 to 60 in a cohort sampled during active COVID-19. Each CDR3 is given with its conserved first and last residue. A D gene is named only where the DNA matches it firmly. A clone size is listed for some rows: how often the clone was seen (once, few, many), or a class if it is expanded.

cdr3_aa	cdr3_nt	clone_size	d_call	j_call	v_call
CASSPRSWPQHF	TGTGCCAGCAGTCCCCGGTCCTGGCCCCAGCATTTT	NA	NA	TRBJ1-5	TRBV12-3/TRBV12-4
CSVEVGTGVAGELFF	TGCAGCGTTGAAGTTGGGACAGGAGTCGCCGGGGAGCTGTTTTTT	NA	TRBD1	TRBJ2-2	TRBV29-1
CASSFLPGTDYGYTF	TGTGCCAGCAGCTTCCTTCCCGGGACAGATTATGGCTACACCTTC	NA	TRBD1	TRBJ1-2	TRBV6-4
CASSFTTAFYGYTF	TGCGCCAGCAGCTTTACGACAGCCTTCTATGGCTACACCTTC	NA	NA	TRBJ1-2	TRBV5-1
CASSQGLAASTDTQYF	TGTGCCAGCTCACAAGGACTAGCGGCTAGCACAGATACGCAGTATTTT	NA	TRBD2	TRBJ2-3	TRBV18
CSVQTSGEVTGELFF	TGCAGCGTGCAGACTAGCGGGGAGGTCACCGGGGAGCTGTTTTTT	NA	TRBD2	TRBJ2-2	TRBV29-1
CASSQKRGYEQYF	TGCGCCAGCAGCCAAAAAAGGGGCTACGAGCAGTACTTC	NA	NA	TRBJ2-7	TRBV4-3
CATSGQGDTGELFF	TGTGCCACCTCGGGACAGGGAGACACCGGGGAGCTGTTTTTT	NA	TRBD1	TRBJ2-2	TRBV19
CASGDRGHSGELFF	TGCGCCAGCGGGGACAGGGGTCATTCCGGGGAGCTGTTTTTT	NA	TRBD1	TRBJ2-2	TRBV23-1
CASKAGGASGELFF	TGTGCCAGCAAGGCAGGGGGCGCGTCCGGGGAGCTGTTTTTT	NA	TRBD1	TRBJ2-2	TRBV2
CASSLPGLAGSKGGELFF	TGTGCCAGCAGCTTACCGGGACTAGCGGGGTCTAAGGGCGGGGAGCTGTTTTTT	NA	TRBD2	TRBJ2-2	TRBV5-4
CASSYRTSGTYNEQFF	TGTGCCAGCAGTTACCGGACTAGCGGTACCTACAATGAGCAGTTCTTC	NA	TRBD2	TRBJ2-1	TRBV6-5
CASSSTGGLTEAFF	TGCGCCAGCTCCAGCACAGGGGGCTTAACTGAAGCTTTCTTT	once	TRBD1	TRBJ1-1	TRBV4-1
CASSLNPGQGALEQFF	TGTGCCAGCAGCTTGAATCCGGGACAGGGGGCGTTGGAGCAGTTCTTC	NA	TRBD1	TRBJ2-1	TRBV5-4
CASSRQGRETQYF	TGTGCCAGCAGCAGACAGGGGAGGGAGACCCAGTACTTC	NA	TRBD1	TRBJ2-5	TRBV4-2
CATRPRTGGTDTQYF	TGTGCCACAAGACCCCGGACAGGGGGTACAGATACGCAGTATTTT	NA	TRBD1	TRBJ2-3	TRBV24-1
CASMSQTGGRYGYTF	TGTGCCAGCATGTCCCAGACAGGGGGCCGCTATGGCTACACCTTC	NA	TRBD1	TRBJ1-2	TRBV28
CASSLDTGHNNSPLHF	TGCGCCAGCAGCTTGGATACGGGACACAATAATTCACCCCTCCACTTT	NA	NA	TRBJ1-6	TRBV5-1
CASSSLAEEQFF	TGTGCCAGCAGCTCTCTAGCGGAGGAGCAGTTCTTC	few	TRBD2	TRBJ2-1	TRBV5-6
CASSKDRSGGEKFF	TGTGCCAGCAGTAAAGATAGGAGCGGGGGGGAAAAGTTCTTC	NA	TRBD2	TRBJ2-1	TRBV2
CASSVTWRGSNEQFF	TGTGCCAGCAGCGTCACTTGGCGAGGGTCGAATGAGCAGTTCTTC	NA	NA	TRBJ2-1	TRBV7-2
CASSVLGGQETQYF	TGTGCCAGCAGCGTCTTAGGGGGCCAAGAGACCCAGTACTTC	NA	NA	TRBJ2-5	TRBV9
CSVDIQGGTDTQYF	TGCAGCGTTGACATACAGGGAGGCACAGATACGCAGTATTTT	NA	NA	TRBJ2-3	TRBV29-1
CAIRADSNSNQPQHF	TGTGCCATCAGGGCGGACAGTAATAGCAATCAGCCCCAGCATTTT	NA	NA	TRBJ1-5	TRBV10-3
CAAAVSTNEKLFF	TGTGCGGCGGCAGTTTCAACTAATGAAAAACTGTTTTTT	NA	NA	TRBJ1-4	TRBV6-5
CASNPGAGNTIYF	TGTGCCAGCAACCCAGGGGCGGGAAACACCATATATTTT	NA	NA	TRBJ1-3	TRBV6-5
CASGRQGDSPLHF	TGTGCCAGCGGTCGACAGGGCGATTCACCCCTCCACTTT	NA	TRBD1	TRBJ1-6	TRBV28
CASIEDRGSRNYGYTF	TGCGCCAGCATCGAGGACAGGGGAAGTCGCAACTATGGCTACACCTTC	NA	TRBD1	TRBJ1-2	TRBV10-2
CASSRDRGGNQPQHF	TGTGCCAGCAGTCGGGACAGGGGGGGCAATCAGCCCCAGCATTTT	NA	TRBD1	TRBJ1-5	TRBV6-5
CASSLPGMNTEAFF	TGTGCCAGCAGCTTACCGGGGATGAACACTGAAGCTTTCTTT	once	NA	TRBJ1-1	TRBV11-2
CATGDRAHEQYF	TGTGCCACGGGCGACAGGGCGCACGAGCAGTACTTC	once	TRBD1	TRBJ2-7	TRBV7-9
CASSHRTGHSNYGYTF	TGTGCCAGCAGCCACCGGACAGGACATTCTAACTATGGCTACACCTTC	NA	TRBD1	TRBJ1-2	TRBV6-2/TRBV6-3